The 24 T cell receptor beta chains below were found in one sample sequenced in a study of T-cell reconstitution after alpha-beta-depleted transplantation in children. Preparation of the TCRbeta library involved a method that used unique molecular identifiers. Each CDR3 protein is one row after TCRdb ran MiXCR on the PCR reads. The profile covers roughly 500,000 distinct CDR3 sequences, with 12% appearing a single time and more than 5.5% taken by the ten largest. The source material was PBMCs from the stem cell graft donor, sampled from the stem cell graft. The receptor source for this set is a human donor who donated a stem cell graft to a child with combined immunodeficiency.

Ten or more counts support this clonotype. This chain uses TRBV6-1 with TRBJ2-7; 7 positions agree with TRBD1. The germline CDR1 and CDR2 sequences are MNHNS and SASEGT. This CDR3 region has 13 residues. Trimming cost V 6 bases and J 0 bases; bases outside gene matches: 2. The CDR3 bases are TGTGCCAGCAGAGGGGACAGCTCCTACGAGCAGTACTTC. It specifies CASRGDSSYEQYF.

This clonotype was seen many times. The chain carries TRBV7-9 and TRBJ2-4, with 7 nucleotides matching TRBD1. Germline CDR1 SEHNR, CDR2 FQNEAQ (reference sequence). CDR3 length: 13 residues. Trimming took 5 bases from V and 7 from J; bases not matched to a gene: 5. The CDR3 reads CASSLGTVNIQYF. DNA of the CDR3: TGTGCCAGCAGCCTGGGGACAGTGAACATTCAGTACTTC.

The chain employs TRBV9 and TRBJ2-7; D possibly corresponds to TRBD1 (5 bases). Trimming stripped 0 bases from V and 3 bases from J, with 7 bases between. CDR3 length equals 13 residues. Per germline, CDR1 SGDLS and CDR2 YYNGEE. The CDR3 DNA follows: TGTGCCAGCAGCGTAGGACAGTACTACGAGCAGTACTTC. Its protein product is CASSVGQYYEQYF.

This clonotype occurred many times. The chain recombines TRBV9 with TRBJ2-1, with 7 bases fitting TRBD1. Trimming took 2 bases from V and 8 from J; bases not matched to a gene: 13. The CDR3 sequence is 16 residues long. Germline V gene data show CDR1 as SGDLS and CDR2 as YYNGEE. The CDR3 sequence is CASSVEGGHRLDEQFF. CDR3 nucleotide sequence: TGTGCCAGCAGCGTTGAAGGGGGCCACCGTCTCGATGAGCAGTTCTTC.

V is TRBV28 and J is TRBJ2-7; D is undetermined. Trimming took off 4 bases at V and 1 base at J, with 14 bases between the two ends. Looked up from germline, CDR1 is MDHEN and CDR2 is SYDVKM. The CDR3 contains 15 residues. This CDR3 reads CASSYWTTLSYEQYF. The DNA of the CDR3 is TGTGCCAGCAGTTATTGGACGACCCTTTCCTACGAGCAGTACTTC.

This clonotype was picked up a small number of times. The chain carries TRBV11-2 and TRBJ2-1; the D is unclear. The germline CDR1 and CDR2 sequences are SGHAT and FQNNGV. The V gene lost 1 base and the J gene lost 10 bases, with 11 bases spanning the gap. This CDR3 has 13 residues. Written as DNA, the CDR3 is TGTGCCAGCAGCTTAGCACCCGAGATAGAGCAGTTCTTC. Amino acids: CASSLAPEIEQFF.

The chain uses TRBV12-3 or TRBV12-4 and TRBJ2-3, with TRBD2 as a possible D gene (5 bases). The CDR3 totals 17 residues. The V and J ends lost 2 bases and 5 bases respectively, with 20 bases between them. The CDR3 region has the DNA TGTGCCAGCAGTTTACGGAGGTTGGGCGGCGGCCGAGATACGCAGTATTTT. Translated: CASSLRRLGGGRDTQYF.

Ten or more counts support this clonotype. V is TRBV12-3 or TRBV12-4 and J is TRBJ2-3; D is undetermined. CDR3 length: 11 residues. V was cut by 6 bases and J by 4 bases, with 5 bases left in between. For the CDR3, the DNA is TGTGCCAGCAGGTGGGCAGATACGCAGTATTTT. Amino acids: CASRWADTQYF.

This clonotype was picked up a small number of times. The chain carries TRBV11-2 and TRBJ2-2, with 7 positions matching TRBD1. The J segment lost 4 bases and the V segment lost 4 bases, leaving 9 bases of the junction unmatched. CDR1 is SGHAT, CDR2 FQNNGV, per germline. The CDR3 has 16 amino acids. CDR3 coding DNA: TGTGCCAGCAGCTCCCGGGACAGACCACTCACCGGGGAGCTGTTTTTT. Translation gives CASSSRDRPLTGELFF.

V is TRBV30 and J is TRBJ2-7; TRBD2 aligns across 7 bases. The CDR3 runs 16 residues. J lost 3 bases, V lost 0 bases, and 11 bases had no gene match. Germline V gene lookup returns CDR1 GTSNPN and CDR2 SVGIG (reference sequence). The CDR3 region is CAWSVGGSGKYYEQYF. CDR3 in DNA: TGTGCCTGGAGTGTTGGGGGGAGCGGGAAGTACTACGAGCAGTACTTC.

This clonotype has more than one count but fewer than ten. The V gene is TRBV10-3, the J gene TRBJ2-1; TRBD2 might be the D (5 bases). From germline, CDR1 is ENHRY and CDR2 SYGVKD. The CDR3 is 13 amino acids. V was cut by 11 bases and J by 8 bases, with 19 bases left in between. This chain's CDR3 is CASSGGSEDEQFF. The CDR3 coding sequence is TGTGCCTCGTCGGGTGGTAGCGAGGATGAGCAGTTCTTC.

A few counts support this clonotype. The rearrangement uses TRBV7-2 and TRBJ1-1, with a tentative D call TRBD1 (6 bases). The V and J ends lost 1 base and 6 bases respectively, with 12 bases between them. The CDR3 loop spans 14 amino acids. Looked up from germline, CDR1 is SGHTA and CDR2 is FQGNSA. CDR3 amino acids: CASSLDRVTPEAFF. The CDR3 DNA sequence: TGTGCCAGCAGCTTAGACAGGGTAACTCCTGAAGCTTTCTTT.

This clonotype was observed many times. The chain joins TRBV28 to TRBJ1-1, with D uncertain. Trimming shortened V by 6 bases and J by 2 bases, and 7 bases separated the two germline ends. This CDR3 region has 12 residues. Germline values: CDR1 MDHEN, CDR2 SYDVKM. CDR3 bases: TGTGCCAGCAGGGGCGCAAACACTGAAGCTTTCTTT. This codes for CASRGANTEAFF.

This chain links TRBV12-3 or TRBV12-4 with TRBJ1-1; tentative D call: TRBD1 (5 bases). The ends were cut back, 2 bases at V and 6 bases at J, with 10 bases in the middle. The CDR3 spans 13 residues. The CDR3 region has the DNA TGTGCCAGCAGTTTATTTAGGGGCGCTGAAGCTTTCTTT. Translation gives CASSLFRGAEAFF.

This clonotype has just a few counts. In DNA, the CDR3 is TGTGCCAGCAGCCCCCGGGACAGGGTCCCCACCGGGGAGCTGTTTTTT. This translates into CASSPRDRVPTGELFF. The J gene is TRBJ2-2, the V gene TRBV7-8, with 9 bases identical to TRBD1. Germline V gene sequence: CDR1 SGHVS, CDR2 FQNEAQ. J gave up 4 bases and V 5 bases, and 8 bases lay outside the gene matches. The CDR3 loop spans 16 amino acids.

This clonotype has at least ten counts. The V and J genes are TRBV5-6 and TRBJ2-3; TRBD2 agrees at 11 bases. Per germline, CDR1 SGHDT and CDR2 YYEEEE. With 0 bases clipped from V and 2 bases from J, the junction kept 8 bases outside the gene matches. The CDR3 contains 18 residues. Here the CDR3 DNA reads TGTGCCAGCAGCTTGGGACTAGCGGGAAACACGAACACAGATACGCAGTATTTT. It is translated as CASSLGLAGNTNTDTQYF.

In its sample, this clonotype was seen a few times. The chain links TRBV9 to TRBJ2-4, with D hard to call. The CDR3 length is 16 residues. Germline V gene lookup returns CDR1 SGDLS and CDR2 YYNGEE. The V and J ends lost 4 bases and 0 bases respectively, with 14 bases between them. The CDR3 DNA reads as TGTGCCAGCAGCCCACCATCGGGTGTAGCCAAAAACATTCAGTACTTC. Translating it yields CASSPPSGVAKNIQYF.

This clonotype occurred a few times. The chain uses TRBV12-3 or TRBV12-4 and TRBJ1-4; maybe TRBD1 (6 bases). The CDR3 is 14 residues long. Trimming cost V 5 bases and J 5 bases, with 12 bases left between them. The CDR3 DNA sequence: TGTGCCAGCAGTGGACAGAGGCCAAATGAAAAACTGTTTTTT. It specifies CASSGQRPNEKLFF.

This clonotype has a count of ten or more. The chain uses TRBV6-5 and TRBJ2-1; maybe TRBD2 (5 bases). CDR3 length equals 13 residues. CDR1 is MNHEY, CDR2 SVGAGI, per germline. V shed 0 bases and J shed 9 bases, with 9 bases lying between them. The CDR3 nucleotides are TGTGCCAGCAGTTACTCGATTGCGGGTGAGCAGTTCTTC. It specifies CASSYSIAGEQFF.

This clonotype was recorded many times. The J gene is TRBJ2-3, the V gene TRBV20-1; tentatively, D is TRBD2 (6 bases). CDR3 length: 12 amino acids. V lost 6 bases to trimming and J lost 6 bases, with 13 bases between them. Germline V gene data show CDR1 as DFQATT and CDR2 as SNEGSKA (reference sequence). The CDR3 here is CSALGGSDTQYF. CDR3 DNA sequence: TGCAGTGCACTCGGGGGATCCGATACGCAGTATTTT.

This clonotype showed up just a few times. The chain carries TRBV4-2 and TRBJ2-1; possibly TRBD2 for D (6 bases). The V gene's germline CDR1 is LGHNA and CDR2 YNFKEQ. This CDR3 is 14 amino acids long. V was clipped by 0 bases and J by 5 bases, with 8 bases between them. The CDR3 DNA reads TGTGCCAGCAGCCAAGATCGACTAGACAATGAGCAGTTCTTC. Protein: CASSQDRLDNEQFF.

This chain uses TRBV15 with TRBJ1-1; 9 nucleotides match TRBD1. CDR1 is LNHNV and CDR2 is YYDKDF in the germline V gene (reference sequence). The V segment lost 2 bases and the J segment 2 bases; nucleotides outside the gene matches: 9. CDR3 length: 17 residues. The CDR3 region is CATSRPTGTGRNTEAFF. The CDR3 bases are TGTGCCACCAGCAGACCCACCGGGACAGGGCGTAACACTGAAGCTTTCTTT.

This chain connects TRBV9 to TRBJ2-5; 8 bases match TRBD2. The CDR3 consists of 14 residues. Trimming took 0 bases from V and 6 from J; bases not matched to a gene: 4. Germline assignment: CDR1 SGDLS and CDR2 YYNGEE. The chain's CDR3 is CASSVGGLEQTQYF. The CDR3 DNA is TGTGCCAGCAGCGTAGGGGGACTAGAACAGACCCAGTACTTC.

The J gene is TRBJ2-3, the V gene TRBV5-1; 8 nucleotides match TRBD1. From germline, CDR1 is SGHRS and CDR2 YFSETQ. The CDR3 has 14 amino acids. V lost 1 base and J lost 4; bases outside the gene matches: 2. The CDR3 nucleotides are TGCGCCAGCAGCTTGCCAGGGGGCGCAGATACGCAGTATTTT. Encoded protein: CASSLPGGADTQYF.